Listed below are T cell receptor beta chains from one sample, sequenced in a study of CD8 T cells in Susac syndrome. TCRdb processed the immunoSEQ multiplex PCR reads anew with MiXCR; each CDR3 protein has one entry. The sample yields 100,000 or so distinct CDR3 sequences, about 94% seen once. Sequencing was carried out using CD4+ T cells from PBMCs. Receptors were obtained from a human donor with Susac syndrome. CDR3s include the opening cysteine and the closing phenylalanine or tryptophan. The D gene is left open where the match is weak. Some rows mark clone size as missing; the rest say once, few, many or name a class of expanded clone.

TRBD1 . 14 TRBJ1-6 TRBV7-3 TGTGCCAGCAGCGTAGACAGGGTAAATTCACCCCTCCACTTT CASSVDRVNSPLHF
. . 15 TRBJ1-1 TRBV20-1 TGCAGTGCTAGACTCTTTTCAGGGACGGTCTCTGAAGCTTTCTTT CSARLFSGTVSEAFF
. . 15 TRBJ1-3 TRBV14 TGTGCCAGCAGCCAAGTCCGGACCTCTGGAAACACCATATATTTT CASSQVRTSGNTIYF
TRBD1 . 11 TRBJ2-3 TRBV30 TGTGCCTGGAGTAGACAGGGTTCGCAGTATTTT CAWSRQGSQYF
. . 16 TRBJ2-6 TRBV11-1 TGTGCCAGCAGCTTAGCAGGGGCCTCTGGGGCCAACGTCCTGACTTTC CASSLAGASGANVLTF
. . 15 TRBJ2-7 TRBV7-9 TGTGCCAGCAGTCCCAGACAGAACCCATCCTACGAGCAGTACTTC CASSPRQNPSYEQYF
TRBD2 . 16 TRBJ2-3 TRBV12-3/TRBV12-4 TGTGCCAGCAGTTTAGGACTAGCGGGGTCTACAGATACGCAGTATTTT CASSLGLAGSTDTQYF
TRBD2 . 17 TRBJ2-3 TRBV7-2 TGTGCCAGCAGCTTCCCCGGACTAGCGGGGGACACAGATACGCAGTATTTT CASSFPGLAGDTDTQYF
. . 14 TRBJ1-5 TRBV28 TGTGCCAGCAGTCCCACCCGGGACAATCAGCCCCAGCATTTT CASSPTRDNQPQHF
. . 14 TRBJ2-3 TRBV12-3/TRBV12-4 TGTGCCAGCAGTTTCTCGGGGGATGGAGATACGCAGTATTTT CASSFSGDGDTQYF
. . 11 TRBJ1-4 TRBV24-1 TGTGCCACCAGGGAACTGGAAAAACTGTTTTTT CATRELEKLFF
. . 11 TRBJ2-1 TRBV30 TGTGCCTGGAGTGTAAACAATGAGCAGTTCTTC CAWSVNNEQFF
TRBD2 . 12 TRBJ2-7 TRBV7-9 TGTGCCAGCAGACGAGCGGGGGACGAGCAGTACTTC CASRRAGDEQYF
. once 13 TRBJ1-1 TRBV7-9 TGTGCCAGCAGCTTAGAAGGGGGCACTGAAGCTTTCTTT CASSLEGGTEAFF
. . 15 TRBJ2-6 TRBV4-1 TGCGCCAGCAGCCAAGATGCCTCTGGGGCCAACGTCCTGACTTTC CASSQDASGANVLTF
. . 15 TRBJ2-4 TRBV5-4 TGTGCCAGCAGCTTGGGGGGTCTAGCCAAAAACATTCAGTACTTC CASSLGGLAKNIQYF
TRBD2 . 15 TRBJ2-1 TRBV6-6 TGTGCCAGCAGTTACTCTACTAGCGGGGGGCTCGAGCAGTTCTTC CASSYSTSGGLEQFF
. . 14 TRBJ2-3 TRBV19 TGTGCCAGTTCCGGCGGGGTTTCTACAGATACGCAGTATTTT CASSGGVSTDTQYF
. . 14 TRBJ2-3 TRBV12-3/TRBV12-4 TGTGCCAGCAGTTTGCGAGGGGCGGGAGATACGCAGTATTTT CASSLRGAGDTQYF
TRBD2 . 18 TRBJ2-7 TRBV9 TGTGCCAGCAGCGTAACCCCCGGGGGGGGTTCGAGCTCCTACGAGCAGTACTTC CASSVTPGGGSSSYEQYF
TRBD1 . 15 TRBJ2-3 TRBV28 TGTGCCAGCAGTTTGGGACAGGGCGGCACAGATACGCAGTATTTT CASSLGQGGTDTQYF
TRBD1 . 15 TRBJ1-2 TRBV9 TGTGCCAGCAGCGTAGAGGGACAGGGACTCTATGGCTACACCTTC CASSVEGQGLYGYTF
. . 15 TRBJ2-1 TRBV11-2 TGTGCCAGCAGCCCAGGGAGGATAGCGAGGTATGAGCAGTTCTTC CASSPGRIARYEQFF
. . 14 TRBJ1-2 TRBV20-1 TGCAGTGCAGCCCTGACAACTTCTAACTATGGCTACACCTTC CSAALTTSNYGYTF
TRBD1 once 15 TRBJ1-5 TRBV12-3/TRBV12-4 TGTGCCAGCAGTCCCCGGGACAGGGGCAATCAGCCCCAGCATTTT CASSPRDRGNQPQHF